The 26 T cell receptor beta chains below were found in one sample sequenced in a study of T cells after posttransplantation cyclophosphamide. A marrow graft followed busulfan-fludarabine conditioning, with cyclophosphamide on days +3 and +4. Clones were read by immunoSEQ multiplex PCR, and TCRdb kept only the in-frame ones, dropping some. This sample includes roughly 3,400 clones with no singletons; its ten biggest clones take up around a third. Sequenced material: PBMCs, taken after allogeneic stem cell transplant with posttransplant cyclophosphamide. These TCRs come from a male patient aged 25 to 39 who received an allogeneic stem cell transplant from a related donor, was CMV-positive, and had acute GVHD only. Part of the T cell pool may stem from the graft donor.

This clone was recorded many times. J is TRBJ2-5 and V is TRBV10-3; the D gene is possibly TRBD2 (7 bases). V shed 0 bases and J shed 5 bases, with 16 bases lying between them. The CDR3 totals 16 residues. Germline V CDR1 and CDR2: ENHRY, SYGVKD. CDR3 residues: CAISESTRGAGETQYF. In DNA, the CDR3 is TGTGCCATCAGTGAGTCGACTCGGGGGGCGGGGGAGACCCAGTACTTC.

This clone was seen repeatedly, ten times or more. The chain couples TRBV14 to TRBJ2-3, with D possibly TRBD2 on 6 matching bases. The CDR3 extends over 16 amino acids. CDR1 and CDR2 (germline): SGHDN, FVKESK. Trimming left V 2 bases short and J 6 bases short, with 18 bases between. CDR3 protein: CASSQSRGTVGDTQYF. CDR3 nucleotides: TGTGCCAGCAGCCAATCGCGGGGCACCGTCGGGGATACGCAGTATTTT.

This clone was counted ten times or more. The chain employs TRBV5-1 and TRBJ1-4; 9 positions match TRBD1. Germline loops: CDR1 SGHRS, CDR2 YFSETQ. Losses at the gene ends were 4 bases for V and 6 bases for J; bases not matched to a gene: 4. CDR3 length: 14 amino acids. The CDR3 sequence: CASSHGQGYEKLFF. The CDR3 DNA reads TGCGCCAGCAGCCACGGACAGGGGTATGAAAAACTGTTTTTT.

This clone was seen a handful of times. CDR3 bases: TGCGCCAGCAGCGGGGCCAGGGGCCAAGAGACCCAGTACTTC. Translating gives CASSGARGQETQYF. The V gene is TRBV5-1, the J gene TRBJ2-5; D might be TRBD1 (6 bases). The CDR3 runs 14 residues. V lost 4 bases, J lost 1 base, and 11 bases lay in between. From germline, CDR1 is SGHRS and CDR2 YFSETQ.

At least ten counts were recorded for this clone. This chain connects TRBV5-5 to TRBJ2-7, with 8 bases lining up with TRBD1. Germline CDR1 and CDR2: SGHKS and YYEKEE (reference sequence). J was trimmed by 3 bases and V by 3 bases; bases with no gene match: 5. There are 14 residues in the CDR3. CDR3 nucleotide sequence: TGTGCCAGCAGCTCCGGGACAGGAATCTACGAGCAGTACTTC. Its protein product is CASSSGTGIYEQYF. The full variable domain, completed using reference TRBV5-5 and TRBJ2-7, is DAGVTQSPTHLIKTRGQQVTLRCSPISGHKSVSWYQQVLGQGPQFIFQYYEKEERGRGNFPDRFSARQFPNYSSELNVNALLLGDSALYLCASSSGTGIYEQYFGPGTRLTVT.

Many counts were recorded for this clone. The chain couples TRBV6-1 to TRBJ1-1, with D tentatively TRBD1 (5 bases). This CDR3 is 13 amino acids long. Germline V gene lookup returns CDR1 MNHNS and CDR2 SASEGT. V gave up 7 bases and J gave up 8 bases, with 17 bases separating them. The DNA of the CDR3 is TGTGCCAGCACCCGAGAAGGGGTGAGAGAAGCTTTCTTT. It codes for CASTREGVREAFF.

This clone was picked up many times. A clone one base away is much larger, so this may be a read error. V is TRBV11-3 and J is TRBJ2-1; the match to TRBD2 covers 9 bases. Looked up from germline, CDR1 is SGHNT and CDR2 is YENEEA. This CDR3 is 12 amino acids long. The V and J ends lost 8 bases and 5 bases, in that order; junction bases with no gene match: 1. The CDR3 region has the DNA TGTGCCAGCGCGGGGGGGGACAATGAGCAGTTCTTC. This translates into CASAGGDNEQFF.

This clone was recorded many times. The chain joins TRBV10-2 to TRBJ2-5, with D perhaps TRBD1 (5 bases). The length of the CDR3 is 13 residues. In germline, CDR1 is WSHSY, CDR2 SAAADI. V dropped 6 bases and J dropped 5 bases, with 13 bases sitting between them. In DNA, the CDR3 is TGCGCCAGCAGCCCTGGGGCCGGGGAGACCCAGTACTTC. As protein: CASSPGAGETQYF.

In this sample, this clone is medium-sized. This rearrangement joins TRBV5-1 to TRBJ2-1, with 8 bases fitting TRBD2. Germline CDR1 reads SGHRS; CDR2 reads YFSETQ. This CDR3 is built from 16 residues. V was clipped by 0 bases and J by 3 bases; unmatched bases: 5. DNA for the CDR3: TGCGCCAGCAGCTTGGCGGTAGCGGGGATCTACAATGAGCAGTTCTTC. Protein: CASSLAVAGIYNEQFF.

This clone is medium-sized within its sample. The J gene is TRBJ2-1, the V gene TRBV10-1, with D tentatively TRBD2 (6 bases). CDR3 length: 14 residues. With 10 bases removed from V and 3 bases from J, the gap between germline ends came to 16 bases. Germline assignment: CDR1 WNHNN and CDR2 SYGVQD (reference sequence). DNA for the CDR3: TGCGCCACCCAGGCGGGGCAAGACTACAATGAGCAGTTCTTC. Translation: CATQAGQDYNEQFF.

This clone came up a few times. Written as DNA, the CDR3 is TGCGCCAGCACTCAGGGTCGGCGTCGGACAGGGCCCTCGGGGACCCAGTACTTC. This encodes CASTQGRRRTGPSGTQYF. The chain couples TRBV23-1 to TRBJ2-5, with 8 positions matching TRBD1. TRBV23-1 is identified as an open reading frame with a role that is uncertain. The J segment lost 7 bases and the V segment lost 7 bases, leaving 23 bases of the junction unmatched. The CDR3 has 18 amino acids.

This clone was recorded many times. J is TRBJ2-5 and V is TRBV4-2; D is uncertain. Germline V gene data show CDR1 as LGHNA and CDR2 as YNFKEQ. With 0 bases removed from V and 5 bases from J, the gap between germline ends came to 4 bases. CDR3 size: 12 residues. The CDR3 here is CASSQDRETQYF. CDR3 coding DNA: TGTGCCAGCAGCCAAGATCGTGAGACCCAGTACTTC.

This clone showed up many times. CDR3 in DNA: TGCGCCAGCAGCCAAGAGGCGGGGCGCGCCACAGATACGCAGTATTTT. Translated, it gives CASSQEAGRATDTQYF. The chain recombines TRBV4-3 with TRBJ2-3; D perhaps matches TRBD2 (6 bases). The ends were cut back, 0 bases at V and 2 bases at J, with 12 bases in the middle. The CDR3 is made up of 16 amino acids. Per the germline V gene, CDR1 is LGHNA and CDR2 is YSLEER.

This clone was counted at least ten times. The chain is built from TRBV27 and TRBJ2-7; TRBD2 matches 7 bases. V lost 2 bases and J lost 4; bases outside the gene matches: 8. The CDR3 spans 15 residues. CDR1 MNHEY and CDR2 SMNVEV come from the germline V gene (reference sequence). DNA for the CDR3: TGTGCCAGCAGTTTAGTTCCTAGCGGAGCATACGAGCAGTACTTC. As protein: CASSLVPSGAYEQYF.

This clone was observed many times. The chain uses TRBV5-6 and TRBJ1-1; no definite D call. Per the germline V gene, CDR1 is SGHDT and CDR2 is YYEEEE. The CDR3 is made up of 13 amino acids. V was trimmed by 2 bases and J by 3 bases, leaving 8 bases between them. CDR3 amino acids: CASSFPPYTEAFF. DNA of the CDR3: TGTGCCAGCAGCTTTCCCCCCTACACTGAAGCTTTCTTT. The whole variable domain, remainder taken from reference TRBV5-6 and TRBJ1-1, is DAGVTQSPTHLIKTRGQQVTLRCSPKSGHDTVSWYQQALGQGPQFIFQYYEEEERQRGNFPDRFSGHQFPNYSSELNVNALLLGDSALYLCASSFPPYTEAFFGQGTRLTVV.

This clone was seen many times. The rearrangement joins TRBV2 to TRBJ1-2; D unclear. Trimming took off 4 bases at V and 8 bases at J, with 11 bases between the two ends. This CDR3 region has 12 residues. Per the germline V gene, CDR1 is SNHLY and CDR2 is FYNNEI. CDR3 residues: CASSGLPGGYTF. The CDR3 DNA follows: TGTGCCAGCAGTGGCCTTCCCGGGGGCTACACCTTC.

This clone was observed many times. The V gene is TRBV7-8, the J gene TRBJ1-5; no clear D. CDR3 length: 15 residues. The V end was cut by 5 bases, the J end by 0 bases, with 11 bases between. Per germline, CDR1 SGHVS and CDR2 FQNEAQ. For the CDR3, the DNA is TGTGCCAGCAGCCGGGGATCTTATAGCAATCAGCCCCAGCATTTT. It specifies CASSRGSYSNQPQHF.

By sample fraction, this clone is medium-sized (0.01 to 0.1%). The chain links TRBV5-1 to TRBJ2-2; D is uncertain. V dropped 2 bases and J dropped 6 bases, with 5 bases sitting between them. The CDR3 totals 12 residues. The germline V gene encodes CDR1 SGHRS and CDR2 YFSETQ. CDR3 nucleotides: TGCGCCAGCAGCTTTACGGCCGGGGAGCTGTTTTTT. It yields the protein CASSFTAGELFF. The variable domain in full, with the rest retrieved from reference TRBV5-1 and TRBJ2-2, is KAGVTQTPRYLIKTRGQQVTLSCSPISGHRSVSWYQQTPGQGLQFLFEYFSETQRNKGNFPGRFSGRQFSNSRSEMNVSTLELGDSALYLCASSFTAGELFFGEGSRLTVL.

This clone has at least ten counts. The conserved final phenylalanine or tryptophan is absent from the CDR3, which likely points to a read error. Because the CDR3's place on the DNA is in doubt, the DNA is left out and the CDR3 is given as listed by TCRdb. V and J are TRBV5-1 and TRBJ2-7; the D call in the table, TRBD2, was not verified against the DNA. The CDR3 contains 13 residues when both ends are counted. Germline loops: CDR1 SGHRS, CDR2 YFSETQ. The CDR3 loop reads CASSLALAGQPQY.

This clone came up many times. The chain combines TRBV7-6 with TRBJ2-5; 9 bases agree with TRBD1. This CDR3 has 13 amino acids. Germline V gene lookup returns CDR1 SGHVS and CDR2 FNYEAQ. The V and J ends lost 5 bases and 7 bases, in that order; junction bases with no gene match: 5. CDR3: CASSPGQGTTQYF. The CDR3 DNA follows: TGTGCCAGCAGCCCGGGACAGGGAACGACCCAGTACTTC.

By frequency in the sample, this clone is medium-sized. This rearrangement joins TRBV12-3 or TRBV12-4 to TRBJ1-4; no clear D. V was pared by 5 bases and J by 10 bases, with 8 bases between. This CDR3 contains 11 residues. The CDR3 reads CASSPRGKLFF. CDR3 bases: TGTGCCAGCAGTCCCCGCGGAAAACTGTTTTTT.

The table lists this clone with many counts. J is TRBJ2-2 and V is TRBV7-3; D unresolved. V gave up 2 bases and J gave up 0 bases, with 13 bases separating them. The CDR3 has 17 amino acids. The germline V gene has CDR1 SGHTA and CDR2 FQGTGA. CDR3: CASSLDLARANTGELFF. In DNA, the CDR3 is TGTGCCAGCAGCTTAGACTTGGCTAGAGCGAACACCGGGGAGCTGTTTTTT.

This clone was recorded many times. The CDR3 coding sequence is TGTGCCAGCAGCCGCAGGGTGGCAGGGGAGGGAGAAAAACTGTTTTTT. Protein sequence: CASSRRVAGEGEKLFF. V is TRBV5-5 and J is TRBJ1-4; D possibly corresponds to TRBD1 (6 bases). Germline V gene data show CDR1 as SGHKS and CDR2 as YYEKEE (reference sequence). This CDR3 is 16 amino acids long. Between the trimmed V and J ends, which lost 4 bases and 8 bases, there was a span of 21 bases.

This clone was recorded many times. The chain has TRBV9 and TRBJ1-5; D is undetermined. Trimming stripped 0 bases from V and 7 bases from J, with 8 bases between. This CDR3 has 13 amino acids. Germline loops: CDR1 SGDLS, CDR2 YYNGEE. The CDR3 nucleotides read TGTGCCAGCAGCGTAGATAGCGAGCAGCCCCAGCATTTT. Its protein is CASSVDSEQPQHF.

This clone was recorded at least ten times. This chain joins TRBV11-3 and TRBJ2-1; weak D call: TRBD2 (6 bases). V lost 0 bases and J lost 13, with 22 bases in between. CDR3 length equals 16 residues. Per germline, CDR1 SGHNT and CDR2 YENEEA. The CDR3 sequence is CASSLEGGRGILRQFF. The CDR3 DNA sequence: TGTGCCAGCAGCTTAGAAGGAGGGCGGGGTATTCTTCGTCAGTTCTTC.

In this sample, this clone turned up many times. Additional DNA sequences in this sample encode the identical CDR3. This chain links TRBV7-7 with TRBJ2-5, with 7 bases that match TRBD2. Germline V gene sequence: CDR1 SSHAT, CDR2 FNYEAQ (reference sequence). The V segment lost 3 bases and the J segment 3 bases; nucleotides outside the gene matches: 4. The CDR3 runs to 14 residues. CDR3 nucleotide sequence: TGTGCCAGCAGCTTGGGGGGGTTTGAAGAGACCCAGTACTTC. This sequence encodes CASSLGGFEETQYF. The full variable domain, completed using reference TRBV7-7 and TRBJ2-5, is GAGVSQSPRYKVTKRGQDVTLRCDPISSHATLYWYQQALGQGPEFLTYFNYEAQPDKSGLPSDRFSAERPEGSISTLTIQRTEQRDSAMYRCASSLGGFEETQYFGPGTRLLVL.